One TCR beta chain is described in this entry. This PCR relied on a set of 60 Vbeta primers and 13 Jbeta primers. The repertoire was sequenced with immunoSEQ multiplex PCR; TCRdb's copy has only in-frame clones and lacks some. Here the sample spans about 200,000 clones, approximately 78% being singletons. The sample is drawn from a study of cytomegalovirus exposure and HLA in healthy donors. The CDR3 runs 14 residues. Germline values: CDR1 MNHNS, CDR2 SASEGT. V shed 8 bases and J shed 8 bases, with 19 bases lying between them. The chain is built from TRBV6-1 and TRBJ2-1, with a tentative D call TRBD2 (5 bases). The sample was PBMCs. This TCR came from a man aged 30-40 years in good health and CMV-seronegative. The CDR3 nucleotides are TGTGCCAGCCCTTCAGACGGGATACCGGATGAGCAGTTCTTC. It codes for CASPSDGIPDEQFF.